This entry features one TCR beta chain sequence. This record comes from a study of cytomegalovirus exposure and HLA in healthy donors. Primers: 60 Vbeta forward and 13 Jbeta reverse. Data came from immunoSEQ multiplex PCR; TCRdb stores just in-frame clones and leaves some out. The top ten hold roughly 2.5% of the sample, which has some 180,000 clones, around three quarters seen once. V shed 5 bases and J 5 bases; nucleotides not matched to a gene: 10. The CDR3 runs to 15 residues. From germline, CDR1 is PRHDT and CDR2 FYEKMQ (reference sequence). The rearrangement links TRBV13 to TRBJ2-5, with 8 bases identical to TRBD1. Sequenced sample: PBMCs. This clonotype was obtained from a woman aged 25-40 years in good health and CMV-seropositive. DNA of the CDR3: TGTGCCAGCAGCCCCACGGACAGGGCGGCGGAGACCCAGTACTTC. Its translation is CASSPTDRAAETQYF. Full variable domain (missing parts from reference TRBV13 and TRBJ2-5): AAGVIQSPRHLIKEKRETATLKCYPIPRHDTVYWYQQGPGQDPQFLISFYEKMQSDKGSIPDRFSAQQFSDYHSELNMSSLELGDSALYFCASSPTDRAAETQYFGPGTRLLVL.